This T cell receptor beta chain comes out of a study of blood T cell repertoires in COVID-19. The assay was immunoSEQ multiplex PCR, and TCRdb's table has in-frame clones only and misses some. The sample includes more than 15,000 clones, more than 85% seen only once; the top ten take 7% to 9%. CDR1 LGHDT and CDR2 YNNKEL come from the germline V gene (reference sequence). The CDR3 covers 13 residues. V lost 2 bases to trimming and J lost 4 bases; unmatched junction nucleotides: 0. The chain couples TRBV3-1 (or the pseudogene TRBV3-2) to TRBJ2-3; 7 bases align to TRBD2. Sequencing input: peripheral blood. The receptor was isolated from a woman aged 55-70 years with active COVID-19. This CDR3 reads CASSQRGADTQYF. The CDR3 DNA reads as TGTGCCAGCAGCCAACGGGGGGCAGATACGCAGTATTTT.